This T cell receptor (beta chain) is from a study of blood T cell repertoires in COVID-19. Study background: Specimens from acute and convalescent COVID-19 originated in the United States, Italy and Spain.

All enrollees were roughly 18 to 100 years old and from some 24 US areas. Exposed participants encountered a COVID-19 case during the 2 weeks preceding study entry. Method: immunoSEQ multiplex PCR; TCRdb's copy keeps in-frame clones and lacks some. Of roughly 380,000 clones listed, roughly 90% are singletons. The CDR3 has 16 amino acids. Germline V gene sequence: CDR1 MDHEN, CDR2 SYDVKM. Trimming left V 6 bases short and J 4 bases short, with 19 bases between. This clonotype was obtained from a woman in her twenties or thirties who had been exposed to COVID-19. V and J are TRBV28 and TRBJ2-1; a possible D gene is TRBD1 (6 bases). What was sequenced was PBMCs or T cells enriched from blood (not recorded which). The CDR3 region is CASSLAPDSLYNEQFF. In DNA form, the CDR3 reads TGTGCCAGCAGCCTAGCCCCGGACAGTCTTTACAATGAGCAGTTCTTC.